This T cell receptor (beta chain) appears in the sequencing data of a study of T cell responses to AZD1222 COVID-19 vaccine. Study conclusions and caveats: Recipients of two AZD1222 doses showed rising Spike-specific TCR breadth and depth. Only a handful of individuals given AZD1222 were seropositive at baseline. Repertoire sampling was restricted to post-peak T cell response timepoints.

The table came from immunoSEQ multiplex PCR; TCRdb's copy has only in-frame clones and leaves some out. The table has about 80,000 clones, 70% to 90% seen once. The CDR3 has 15 residues. The germline V gene encodes CDR1 SGHKS and CDR2 YYEKEE (reference sequence). V lost 0 bases to trimming and J lost 6 bases, with 13 bases between them. Concerning this clone: Its antigen remains unidentified.

The source is an adult who received the AZD1222 COVID-19 vaccine. The J gene is TRBJ1-5, the V gene TRBV5-5; D perhaps matches TRBD1 (6 bases). This specimen was peripheral blood, taken 28 days after the second AZD1222 dose. The CDR3 sequence is CASSLGTVQSQPQHF. The CDR3 region has the DNA TGTGCCAGCAGCTTGGGGACAGTACAATCTCAGCCCCAGCATTTT.